This T cell receptor beta chain was recovered during a study of T cell changes during pregnancy in multiple sclerosis. The ends were cut back, 4 bases at V and 11 bases at J, with 17 bases in the middle. Germline CDR1 reads GTSNPN; CDR2 reads SVGIG (reference sequence). The CDR3 runs 12 residues. Only in-frame clones appear in the TCRdb table, and some are missing; sequencing was by immunoSEQ multiplex PCR. The repertoire includes 65,000 to 85,000 clones, roughly 93% of them detected once, and roughly 1.5% sits in the top ten. The sequence was obtained from a female donor with multiple sclerosis, enrolled in a pregnancy study. This sequence joins TRBV30 and TRBJ1-1, with a possible D match to TRBD1 (6 bases). Sample: peripheral blood, taken in the third trimester of pregnancy. As DNA, the CDR3 is TGTGCCTGGACCCCCGTTGGGACATATGCTTTCTTT. Translating it yields CAWTPVGTYAFF.